The 31 T cell receptor beta chains in this list originate from one sample, sequenced in a study of cytomegalovirus exposure and HLA in healthy donors. Amplification used 60 Vbeta primers and 13 Jbeta primers. Repertoires were generated with immunoSEQ multiplex PCR, while TCRdb's copy carries only in-frame clones and drops some. Counted here are 80,000 to 95,000 clones, around nine tenths occurring once; the ten biggest clones make up 9.2%. Sequenced input: PBMCs. These receptors originate from a man under 40 in good health and CMV-seropositive.

The rearrangement uses TRBV28 and TRBJ1-2; 9 nucleotides align to TRBD1. In germline, CDR1 is MDHEN, CDR2 SYDVKM. The CDR3 loop spans 17 amino acids. J gave up 2 bases and V 5 bases, and 12 bases lay outside the gene matches. The CDR3 coding sequence is TGTGCCAGCAGTCTTCTTCTCCGGGACAGGGAAAACTATGGCTACACCTTC. This encodes CASSLLLRDRENYGYTF.

This chain joins TRBV19 and TRBJ2-4; the match to TRBD2 covers 7 bases. Germline V CDR1 and CDR2: LNHDA, SQIVND (reference sequence). V was pared by 4 bases and J by 1 base, with 10 bases of the junction left unmatched. The CDR3 is made up of 17 amino acids. CDR3 loop: CASSTRGGDQAKNIQYF. DNA for the CDR3: TGTGCCAGTAGTACCCGCGGGGGAGATCAGGCCAAAAACATTCAGTACTTC. The full variable domain, completed using reference TRBV19 and TRBJ2-4, is DGGITQSPKYLFRKEGQNVTLSCEQNLNHDAMYWYRQDPGQGLRLIYYSQIVNDFQKGDIAEGYSVSREKKESFPLTVTSAQKNPTAFYLCASSTRGGDQAKNIQYFGAGTRLSVL.

This clone was seen just once. The V and J genes are TRBV25-1 and TRBJ1-1, with unresolved D. Germline CDR1 is MGHDK and CDR2 is SYGVNS. The V end lost 5 bases, the J end lost 0 bases, and 7 bases lay between the germline ends. The CDR3 length is 13 residues. DNA for the CDR3: TGTGCCAGCAGTACACAGTTGAACACTGAAGCTTTCTTT. It specifies CASSTQLNTEAFF.

This chain connects TRBV5-1 to TRBJ2-2; possible D gene TRBD2, 5 bases. Germline V gene data show CDR1 as SGHRS and CDR2 as YFSETQ. This CDR3 has 13 amino acids. V lost 3 bases to trimming and J lost 6 bases, with 9 bases between them. The CDR3 bases are TGCGCCAGCAGCTCACTAGAACCCGGGGAGCTGTTTTTT. Encoded protein: CASSSLEPGELFF.

The CDR3 DNA follows: TGCGCCAGCAGTCTACAGCTCCCCAGTGGCTACGAGCAGTACTTC. Translated, it gives CASSLQLPSGYEQYF. V gene TRBV5-1 combines with J gene TRBJ2-7, with D unclear. The CDR3 runs 15 residues. With 5 bases removed from V and 3 bases from J, the gap between germline ends came to 18 bases. From germline, CDR1 is SGHRS and CDR2 YFSETQ.

The rearrangement links TRBV28 to TRBJ2-3, with D hard to call. The V gene lost 8 bases and the J gene lost 2 bases, with 8 bases spanning the gap. CDR3 length: 12 residues. Germline V lookup: CDR1 MDHEN, CDR2 SYDVKM. The CDR3 loop reads CASRSVTDTQYF. The CDR3 coding sequence is TGTGCCAGCCGTTCAGTCACAGATACGCAGTATTTT.

This rearrangement joins TRBV2 to TRBJ1-4; TRBD1 might be the D (6 bases). The CDR3 length is 13 residues. Trimming shortened V by 5 bases and J by 8 bases, and 12 bases separated the two germline ends. Germline CDR1 is SNHLY and CDR2 is FYNNEI. The CDR3 here is CASSPGEGEKLFF. CDR3 DNA sequence: TGTGCCAGCAGTCCAGGGGAGGGGGAAAAACTGTTTTTT. The whole variable domain, filled in from reference TRBV2 and TRBJ1-4, reads EPEVTQTPSHQVTQMGQEVILRCVPISNHLYFYWYRQILGQKVEFLVSFYNNEISEKSEIFDDQFSVERPDGSNFTLKIRSTKLEDSAMYFCASSPGEGEKLFFGSGTQLSVL.

V usage is TRBV6-1 and J usage is TRBJ2-1, with D possibly TRBD1 on 5 matching bases. The CDR3 spans 13 residues. V lost 6 bases and J 2 bases, leaving 8 bases between the germline ends. The germline V gene has CDR1 MNHNS and CDR2 SASEGT. The DNA for the CDR3 is TGTGCCAGCAGAAAAGGGGCCTACAATGAGCAGTTCTTC. It specifies CASRKGAYNEQFF.

The chain joins TRBV5-1 to TRBJ1-4, with D perhaps matching TRBD1 (6 bases). Between the trimmed V and J ends, which lost 0 bases and 8 bases, there was a span of 17 bases. Per the germline V gene, CDR1 is SGHRS and CDR2 is YFSETQ. The CDR3 consists of 16 residues. The CDR3 coding sequence is TGCGCCAGCAGCTTGGCCGGGGGGCCCTCCGGGGAAAAACTGTTTTTT. Translation gives CASSLAGGPSGEKLFF.

The chain has TRBV10-1 and TRBJ2-3, with 9 positions matching TRBD2. Trimming cost V 4 bases and J 3 bases; bases outside gene matches: 5. The CDR3 has 15 amino acids. The germline V gene has CDR1 WNHNN and CDR2 SYGVQD (reference sequence). DNA of the CDR3: TGCGCCAGCAGTGGGGCCAGCGGGAGGACAGATACGCAGTATTTT. Protein: CASSGASGRTDTQYF.

This chain uses TRBV4-1 with TRBJ2-3; a possible D gene is TRBD2 (5 bases). The germline gives CDR1 MGHRA, CDR2 YSYEKL. The CDR3 has 14 residues. Trimming stripped 3 bases from V and 7 bases from J, with 14 bases between. This chain's CDR3 is CASSHEGPGYTQYF. The CDR3 DNA is TGCGCCAGCAGCCACGAGGGCCCCGGATATACGCAGTATTTT.

The gene calls are TRBV4-1 and TRBJ2-7, with D perhaps matching TRBD1 (6 bases). V was shortened by 2 bases and J by 3 bases, with 11 bases between the two germline ends. CDR3 length: 14 amino acids. Germline V CDR1 and CDR2: MGHRA, YSYEKL. The CDR3 region is CASSQPGQHYEQYF. Here the CDR3 DNA reads TGCGCCAGCAGCCAACCGGGACAACACTACGAGCAGTACTTC.

The chain recombines TRBV5-1 with TRBJ2-2; TRBD2 matches at 9 bases. After removal of 5 bases from V and 1 base from J, the junction contained 6 bases not matched to a gene. CDR3 length equals 16 residues. Germline CDR1 and CDR2: SGHRS and YFSETQ. The CDR3 DNA is TGCGCCAGCAGAGCTAGCGGGATCGGGAACACCGGGGAGCTGTTTTTT. Encoded protein: CASRASGIGNTGELFF.

This chain joins TRBV6-1 and TRBJ2-5; TRBD2 agrees at 9 bases. After removal of 2 bases from V and 2 bases from J, the junction contained 6 bases not matched to a gene. Germline CDR1 is MNHNS and CDR2 is SASEGT. The CDR3 is 16 residues long. The CDR3 DNA reads TGTGCCAGCAGTGAACTACTAGCGGGCGGACAAGAGACCCAGTACTTC. Its translation is CASSELLAGGQETQYF.

V usage is TRBV28 and J usage is TRBJ1-4; D is possibly TRBD1 (5 bases). Between the trimmed V and J ends, which lost 6 bases and 7 bases, there was a span of 9 bases. Germline assignment: CDR1 MDHEN and CDR2 SYDVKM. The CDR3 spans 12 residues. This chain's CDR3 is CASRLGGEKLFF. The CDR3 DNA is TGTGCCAGCAGACTGGGGGGTGAAAAACTGTTTTTT.

The chain employs TRBV6-1 and TRBJ2-7, with 10 bases that match TRBD2. There are 16 residues in the CDR3. V dropped 2 bases and J dropped 2; count of bases not matched to a gene: 6. The V gene's germline CDR1 is MNHNS and CDR2 SASEGT. CDR3 DNA sequence: TGTGCCAGCAGTGAACTAGCGGGAGACCCCACCTACGAGCAGTACTTC. It translates to CASSELAGDPTYEQYF.

V usage is TRBV2 and J usage is TRBJ1-5; TRBD1 agrees at 7 bases. The junction had 2 bases not matched to a gene; V was cut back by 4 bases and J by 5 bases. This CDR3 contains 13 residues. CDR1 and CDR2 (germline): SNHLY, FYNNEI. The CDR3 DNA reads TGTGCCAGCAGTGCCGACAGGGATCAGCCCCAGCATTTT. Translation gives CASSADRDQPQHF.

J is TRBJ1-2 and V is TRBV4-1; 9 nucleotides line up with TRBD1. There are 15 residues in the CDR3. Losses at the gene ends were 0 bases for V and 5 bases for J; bases not matched to a gene: 4. In germline, CDR1 is MGHRA, CDR2 YSYEKL. In DNA form, the CDR3 reads TGCGCCAGCAGCCAAGAAGGACAGGGGACTTATGGCTACACCTTC. Translation gives CASSQEGQGTYGYTF.

This chain links TRBV5-4 with TRBJ2-3; TRBD2 matches at 15 bases. Per germline, CDR1 SGHNT and CDR2 YYREEE (reference sequence). With 5 bases clipped from V and 6 bases from J, the junction kept 7 bases outside the gene matches. CDR3 size: 16 residues. CDR3 sequence reads: CASSPGLAGGPDTQYF. DNA for the CDR3: TGTGCCAGCAGTCCTGGACTAGCGGGAGGGCCGGATACGCAGTATTTT.

The chain recombines TRBV2 with TRBJ2-6; TRBD1 matches 9 bases. The germline gives CDR1 SNHLY, CDR2 FYNNEI. The CDR3 runs 15 residues. Trimming cost V 4 bases and J 7 bases; bases outside gene matches: 5. The chain's CDR3 is CASSGDRVSANVLTF. The CDR3, as DNA: TGTGCCAGCAGTGGGGACAGGGTATCAGCCAACGTCCTGACTTTC. The full variable domain, completed using reference TRBV2 and TRBJ2-6, is EPEVTQTPSHQVTQMGQEVILRCVPISNHLYFYWYRQILGQKVEFLVSFYNNEISEKSEIFDDQFSVERPDGSNFTLKIRSTKLEDSAMYFCASSGDRVSANVLTFGAGSRLTVL.

The J gene is TRBJ1-1, the V gene TRBV10-3; TRBD1 is a possible D gene (6 bases). This CDR3 has 13 amino acids. In germline, CDR1 is ENHRY, CDR2 SYGVKD. Trimming stripped 11 bases from V and 0 bases from J, with 13 bases between. DNA of the CDR3: TGTGCCGGAAGGGGGTCTTTGAACACTGAAGCTTTCTTT. Its translation is CAGRGSLNTEAFF.

This chain uses TRBV4-2 with TRBJ2-5, with 7 bases that match TRBD2. This CDR3 is 16 amino acids long. V lost 1 base to trimming and J lost 5 bases; unmatched junction nucleotides: 10. Germline-derived CDR1 and CDR2 are LGHNA and YNFKEQ. The CDR3 DNA reads as TGTGCCAGCAGCCAAGGGGGGGGACGGGTGGGGGAGACCCAGTACTTC. This sequence encodes CASSQGGGRVGETQYF.

The J gene is TRBJ1-5, the V gene TRBV7-8, with 7 nucleotides matching TRBD1. The germline CDR1 and CDR2 sequences are SGHVS and FQNEAQ. Germline trimming cut 5 bases from V and 4 bases from J; bases unmatched to any gene: 8. The CDR3 is 15 residues long. CDR3: CASSGWAGGNQPQHF. CDR3 nucleotide sequence: TGTGCCAGCAGCGGATGGGCAGGGGGAAATCAGCCCCAGCATTTT.

The J gene is TRBJ1-2, the V gene TRBV27, with 7 bases lining up with TRBD1. Germline V gene data show CDR1 as MNHEY and CDR2 as SMNVEV (reference sequence). V was pared by 6 bases and J by 2 bases, with 9 bases of the junction left unmatched. This CDR3 region has 15 residues. CDR3 protein: CASSPTKTGNYGYTF. CDR3 nucleotide sequence: TGTGCCAGCAGCCCCACCAAGACAGGGAACTATGGCTACACCTTC.

The sample holds a few counts of this clone. CDR3 loop: CASSHASDGSAIYGYTF. CDR3 nucleotides: TGTGCCAGCAGCCACGCTAGCGACGGGAGCGCGATCTATGGCTACACCTTC. This sequence joins TRBV4-2 and TRBJ1-2; no clear D. The CDR3 is made up of 17 amino acids. The germline gives CDR1 LGHNA, CDR2 YNFKEQ. The V end lost 3 bases, the J end lost 4 bases, and 21 bases lay between the germline ends.

The rearrangement joins TRBV4-1 to TRBJ2-1; 8 bases fit TRBD2. The CDR3 runs 13 residues. Losses at the gene ends were 4 bases for V and 9 bases for J; bases not matched to a gene: 5. Germline loops: CDR1 MGHRA, CDR2 YSYEKL. Here the CDR3 reads CASSRSAGVEQFF. CDR3 nucleotides: TGCGCCAGCAGCCGCTCAGCGGGAGTTGAGCAGTTCTTC.

This chain links TRBV28 with TRBJ2-7; TRBD1 aligns across 7 bases. CDR1 is MDHEN and CDR2 is SYDVKM in the germline V gene. The trim removed 2 bases at V and 6 bases at J, leaving 13 bases unmatched. This CDR3 spans 16 amino acids. The CDR3 DNA is TGTGCCAGCAGTTTAGATTGGCCGGCAGGGGGTCGCGAGCAGTACTTC. It yields the protein CASSLDWPAGGREQYF.

The chain joins TRBV10-3 to TRBJ2-1, with TRBD2 identical over 8 bases. Looked up from germline, CDR1 is ENHRY and CDR2 is SYGVKD. The CDR3 runs 17 residues. V dropped 2 bases and J dropped 0; count of bases not matched to a gene: 6. The DNA for the CDR3 is TGTGCCATCAGTGAGGGACTAGCCCTGAGCTCCTACAATGAGCAGTTCTTC. This translates into CAISEGLALSSYNEQFF.

This clone has just one count. The genes are TRBV28 and TRBJ1-5, with D possibly TRBD1 on 5 matching bases. Trimming shortened V by 7 bases and J by 0 bases, and 13 bases separated the two germline ends. The CDR3 covers 15 residues. Germline-derived CDR1 and CDR2 are MDHEN and SYDVKM. CDR3 in amino acids: CASIPRGYSNQPQHF. For the CDR3, the DNA is TGTGCCAGCATCCCCCGGGGGTATAGCAATCAGCCCCAGCATTTT.

CDR3 coding DNA: TGTGCCAGCAGCCAAACCCCGGGACAGGGCCACTATGGCTACACCTTC. This translates into CASSQTPGQGHYGYTF. This sequence joins TRBV4-2 and TRBJ1-2; 9 bases are a match to TRBD1. The trim removed 2 bases at V and 3 bases at J, leaving 7 bases unmatched. The CDR3 is 16 residues long. Germline V gene lookup returns CDR1 LGHNA and CDR2 YNFKEQ.

The chain recombines TRBV29-1 with TRBJ2-5, with TRBD2 identical over 10 bases. Germline loops: CDR1 SQVTM, CDR2 ANQGSEA. Trimming at V came to 4 bases and at J to 4 bases, leaving 6 bases not matched to a gene. This CDR3 spans 14 amino acids. The chain's CDR3 is CSVATSGALETQYF. The CDR3 DNA reads TGCAGCGTTGCCACTAGCGGGGCCTTAGAGACCCAGTACTTC.